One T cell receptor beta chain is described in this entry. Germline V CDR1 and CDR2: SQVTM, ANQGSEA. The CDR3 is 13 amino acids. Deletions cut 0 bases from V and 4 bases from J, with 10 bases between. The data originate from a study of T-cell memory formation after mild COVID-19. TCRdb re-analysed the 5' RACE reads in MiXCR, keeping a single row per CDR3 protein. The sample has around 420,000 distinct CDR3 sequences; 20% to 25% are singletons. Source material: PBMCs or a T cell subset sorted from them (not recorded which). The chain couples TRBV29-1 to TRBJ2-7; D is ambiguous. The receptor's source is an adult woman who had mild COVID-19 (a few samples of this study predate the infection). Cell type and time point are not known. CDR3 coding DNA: TGCAGCGTTGAAGAACCACAGACTTACGAGCAGTACTTC. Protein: CSVEEPQTYEQYF.